This TCR beta chain was recorded in a study of spatial heterogeneity in lung cancer. Overall study context: There were consistently more beta-chain sequences detected than alpha-chain sequences. Points from the study as a whole: At resection, ubiquitous expanded tumor TCRs appeared in blood more than at follow-up.

With respect to this clonotype: No antigen is known for it.

Noted time point: blood at routine non-recurrence follow-up after resection. Frozen PBMC, nontumor lung or tumor provided whole RNA, which was sequenced unsorted. MiXCR, applied by TCRdb to the 5' RACE reads, yields one record per CDR3 protein. The sample carries about 43,000 distinct CDR3 sequences, around 21% recorded once. This specimen was PBMCs, taken at follow-up. The TCR sequence derives from a female donor with early-stage non-small cell lung cancer.

Written as DNA, the CDR3 is TGTGCCAGCAGCTATGGACTAGCGGAGCACGACAATGAGCAGTTCTTC. Protein: CASSYGLAEHDNEQFF. J is TRBJ2-1 and V is TRBV7-9, with 10 bases matching TRBD2. The ends lost 4 bases at V and 5 bases at J; junction bases unmatched: 8. CDR3 length: 16 residues. CDR1 is SEHNR, CDR2 FQNEAQ, per germline (reference sequence).